These T cell receptor beta chains were read from a single sample in a study of CD8 T cells in Susac syndrome. TCRdb re-called the immunoSEQ multiplex PCR reads through MiXCR, storing one row per CDR3 protein. The sample lists about 190,000 distinct CDR3 sequences; roughly 92% were seen once. The specimen was CD4+ T cells from PBMCs. The receptor source for this set is a human donor in good health. Both conserved end residues are part of each CDR3. D genes are given only for firm matches. Size tells how often a clone was seen (once, few, many) or the class of an expanded clone, and some rows leave it out.

DNA	CDR3	D	size	length	V	J
TGTGCCAGCAAGAACAGAGCCCAAACTAACTATGGCTACACCTTC	CASKNRAQTNYGYTF	.	.	15	TRBV6-6	TRBJ1-2
TGCAGCGTTGAAGATCATCAAGGCTACACCTTC	CSVEDHQGYTF	.	.	11	TRBV29-1	TRBJ1-2
TGTGCCAGCAGCGTAGTGGGGGGTTCCGATACGCAGTATTTT	CASSVVGGSDTQYF	.	.	14	TRBV9	TRBJ2-3
TGTGCCAGCAGCTCACACTTCTACGAGCAGTACTTC	CASSSHFYEQYF	.	.	12	TRBV14	TRBJ2-7
TGCGCCAGCAGCTTGGCCTTACCGAGTGAAGCTTTCTTT	CASSLALPSEAFF	.	.	13	TRBV5-1	TRBJ1-1
TGTGCCAGCAGCCGACAGTATAATTCACCCCTCCACTTT	CASSRQYNSPLHF	.	once	13	TRBV2	TRBJ1-6
TGTGCCAGCAACCCTTGGACTAGCGGGGGGGCAAAGACCCAGTACTTC	CASNPWTSGGAKTQYF	TRBD2	.	16	TRBV28	TRBJ2-5
TGCAGTGCCCCCTCCCCCATTGAGCAGTTCTTC	CSAPSPIEQFF	.	.	11	TRBV20-1	TRBJ2-1
TGTGCCAGCAGTTTTACTGGGGACTATGGCTACACCTTC	CASSFTGDYGYTF	.	.	13	TRBV27	TRBJ1-2
TGTGCCAGCAGCTGGACTAGCGGGGGATCGTACAATGAGCAGTTCTTC	CASSWTSGGSYNEQFF	TRBD2	once	16	TRBV7-2	TRBJ2-1
TGTGCCAGCAGACTGGCTGCGACGAGGAATTCACCCCTCCACTTT	CASRLAATRNSPLHF	.	.	15	TRBV6-5	TRBJ1-6
TGTGCCATCAGTGAGGTGCAGCAGCGCGGCTACACCTTC	CAISEVQQRGYTF	.	once	13	TRBV10-3	TRBJ1-2
TGTGCCAGCAGCCCCATCGGGACTAGCGGGGGGGCCGGTGCCGGGGAGCTGTTTTTT	CASSPIGTSGGAGAGELFF	TRBD2	once	19	TRBV7-2	TRBJ2-2
TGTGCCAGCAGTTCCGGACAGGGGGTGGCTAATGAAAAACTGTTTTTT	CASSSGQGVANEKLFF	TRBD1	.	16	TRBV12-3/TRBV12-4	TRBJ1-4
TGCAGTGCTAGAGGTTACAGGGTAAACACTGAAGCTTTCTTT	CSARGYRVNTEAFF	.	.	14	TRBV20-1	TRBJ1-1
TGCAGTGCTAGTCCCCCAGCGGGGGCCTACGAGCAGTACTTC	CSASPPAGAYEQYF	TRBD2	.	14	TRBV20-1	TRBJ2-7
TGCAGCGTTGAACGAGGGGCAGGGGCTTTCTTT	CSVERGAGAFF	.	.	11	TRBV29-1	TRBJ1-1
TGTGCCAGCAGCCAGAGCGGGGGTACCTCAGGGGGCCAGTACTTC	CASSQSGGTSGGQYF	.	.	15	TRBV7-2	TRBJ2-5
TGCAGCGTCCGAACTGGGGCCAACGTCCTGACTTTC	CSVRTGANVLTF	.	.	12	TRBV29-1	TRBJ2-6
TGTGCCAGCAGTTTAGGGGGGGCCTTGAACACTGAAGCTTTCTTT	CASSLGGALNTEAFF	.	.	15	TRBV28	TRBJ1-1
TGCAGCGTTGAGGGGGCCCGGGACACCATATATTTT	CSVEGARDTIYF	.	.	12	TRBV29-1	TRBJ1-3